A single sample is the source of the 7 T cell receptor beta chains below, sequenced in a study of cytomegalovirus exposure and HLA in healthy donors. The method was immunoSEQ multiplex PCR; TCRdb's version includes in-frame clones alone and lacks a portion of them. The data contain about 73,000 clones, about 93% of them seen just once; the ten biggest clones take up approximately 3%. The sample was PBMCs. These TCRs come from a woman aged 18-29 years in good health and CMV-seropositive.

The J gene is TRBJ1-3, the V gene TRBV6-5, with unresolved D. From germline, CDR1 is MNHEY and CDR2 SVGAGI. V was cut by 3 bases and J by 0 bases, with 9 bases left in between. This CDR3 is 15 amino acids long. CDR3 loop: CASSYEGRSGNTIYF. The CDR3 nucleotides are TGTGCCAGCAGTTATGAGGGCCGCTCTGGAAACACCATATATTTT.

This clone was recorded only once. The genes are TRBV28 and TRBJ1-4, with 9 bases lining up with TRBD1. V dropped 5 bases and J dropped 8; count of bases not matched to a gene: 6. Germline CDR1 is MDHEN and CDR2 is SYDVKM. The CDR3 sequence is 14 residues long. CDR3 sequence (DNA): TGTGCCAGCAGTCAACAGGGGGCTCGCGAAAAACTGTTTTTT. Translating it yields CASSQQGAREKLFF.

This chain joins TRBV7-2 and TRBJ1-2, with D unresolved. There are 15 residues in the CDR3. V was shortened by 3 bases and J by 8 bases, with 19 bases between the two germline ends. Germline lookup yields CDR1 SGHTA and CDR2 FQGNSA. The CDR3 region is CASSFGWERSGGYTF. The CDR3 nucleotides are TGTGCCAGCAGCTTTGGATGGGAGAGGAGTGGGGGCTACACCTTC. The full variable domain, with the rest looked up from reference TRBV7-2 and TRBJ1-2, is GAGVSQSPSNKVTEKGKDVELRCDPISGHTALYWYRQSLGQGLEFLIYFQGNSAPDKSGLPSDRFSAERTGGSVSTLTIQRTQQEDSAVYLCASSFGWERSGGYTFGSGTRLTVV.

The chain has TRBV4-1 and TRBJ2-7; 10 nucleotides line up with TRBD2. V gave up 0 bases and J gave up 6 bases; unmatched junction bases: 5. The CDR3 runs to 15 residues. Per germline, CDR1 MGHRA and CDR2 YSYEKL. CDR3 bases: TGCGCCAGCAGCCAAGAGGGTAGCGGGAGGTTCGAGCAGTACTTC. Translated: CASSQEGSGRFEQYF.

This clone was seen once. The CDR3 region has the DNA TGTGCCTGGAGTGGGGGGACACAATCTGGAAACACCATATATTTT. Amino acid sequence: CAWSGGTQSGNTIYF. The chain uses TRBV30 and TRBJ1-3, with TRBD1 as a possible D gene (6 bases). Germline CDR1 and CDR2: GTSNPN and SVGIG (reference sequence). The CDR3 loop spans 15 amino acids. Trimming shortened V by 1 base and J by 1 base, and 11 bases separated the two germline ends.

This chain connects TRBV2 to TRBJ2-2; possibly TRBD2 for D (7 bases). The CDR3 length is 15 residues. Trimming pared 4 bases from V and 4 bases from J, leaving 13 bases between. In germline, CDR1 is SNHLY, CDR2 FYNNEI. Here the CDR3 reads CASSGMGGRTGELFF. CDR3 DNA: TGTGCCAGCAGTGGGATGGGGGGGCGCACCGGGGAGCTGTTTTTT.

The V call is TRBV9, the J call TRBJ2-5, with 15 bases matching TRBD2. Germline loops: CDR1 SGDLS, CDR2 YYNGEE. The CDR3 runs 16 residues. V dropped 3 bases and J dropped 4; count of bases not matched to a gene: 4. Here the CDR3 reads CASSAGLAGGPETQYF. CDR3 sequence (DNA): TGTGCCAGCAGCGCCGGACTAGCGGGAGGGCCAGAGACCCAGTACTTC.